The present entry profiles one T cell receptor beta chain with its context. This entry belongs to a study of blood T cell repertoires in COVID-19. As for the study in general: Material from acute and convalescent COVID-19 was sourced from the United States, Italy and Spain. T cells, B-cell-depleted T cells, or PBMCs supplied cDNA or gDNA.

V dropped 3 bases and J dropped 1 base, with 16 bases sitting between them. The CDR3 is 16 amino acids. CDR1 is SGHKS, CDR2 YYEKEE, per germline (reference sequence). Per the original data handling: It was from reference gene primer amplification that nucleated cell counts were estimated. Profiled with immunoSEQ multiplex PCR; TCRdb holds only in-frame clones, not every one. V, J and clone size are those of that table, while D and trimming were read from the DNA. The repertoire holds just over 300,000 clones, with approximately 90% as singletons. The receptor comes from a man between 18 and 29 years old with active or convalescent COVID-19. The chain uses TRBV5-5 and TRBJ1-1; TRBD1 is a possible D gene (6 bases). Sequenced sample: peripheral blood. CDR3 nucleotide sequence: TGTGCCAGCAGCTCGAATCTTGGACAGTGGAACACTGAAGCTTTCTTT. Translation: CASSSNLGQWNTEAFF.